This T cell receptor beta chain emerged from a study of blood T cell repertoires in COVID-19. Whole-study context: There were acute and convalescent COVID-19 samples, and they came from the United States, Italy and Spain. PBMCs, B-cell-depleted T cells, or T cells provided the cDNA or gDNA that made up the material.

CDR3 size: 16 residues. Germline CDR1 and CDR2: SNHLY and FYNNEI. The V gene end was trimmed by 4 bases and the J gene end by 1 base; junction bases not matched to a gene: 6. This clone was picked up one time. In the original analysis: It was from reference gene primer amplification that nucleated cell counts were estimated. This table comes from immunoSEQ multiplex PCR, and its TCRdb copy is limited to in-frame clones, with some not included. D and trimming come from the DNA, and the V and J calls and clone size come from that table. The sample has some 86,000 clones; more than 85% are singletons. This TCR was sampled from a human donor with active COVID-19. The donor label of this sample is uncertain. V usage is TRBV2 and J usage is TRBJ2-5; TRBD2 aligns across 10 bases. Input material: peripheral blood. The CDR3 region has the DNA TGTGCCAGCAGTGGGGCTAGCGGGGGAATCCAAGAGACCCAGTACTTC. Translation gives CASSGASGGIQETQYF.